The following is a TCR beta chain sequence with its context. What antigen it recognizes has not been identified. No base quality values were provided; no much bigger clone lies one nucleotide off. The data stem from a study of T cells after yellow fever vaccination (dated by TCRdb to between 2019 and 2020). For the study in its entirety: Libraries from fractions with low cell numbers were prepared with the SMART-Seq v4 Ultra Low Input RNA kit. To follow T-cell clones before and after both primary and booster YFV17D yellow fever vaccination, bulk TCR alpha and beta repertoires underwent longitudinal sequencing. Two healthy male donors, one aged 18 to 30 and one aged 30 to 39 years, were included in the cohort. Bulk PBMC replicates and cell subsets were isolated from blood drawn at multiple timepoints before and after both primary and secondary immunization.

V loses 0 bases of germline sequence and J loses 3 bases, and the interval between the two ends is 11 bases. The CDR3 runs 15 residues from the cysteine to the phenylalanine. This entry keeps only the CDR3 DNA: 45 bases, framed from base 1. The germline V gene provides CDR1 WSHSY and CDR2 SAAADI. This specimen's treatment or condition label, interpreted: live attenuated yellow fever vaccine strain. At every blood-draw timepoint, two biological replicates of bulk PBMCs were collected. PBMCs were isolated from peripheral blood using a standard Ficoll-Paque protocol. TriZol was used to extract RNA from bulk PBMCs, CD4 and CD8 fractions, and dextramer-positive and dextramer-negative fractions. Study-wide findings and limitations: Compared with the primary T-cell response, the secondary T-cell response was weaker but faster, peaking on day 5 rather than day 15. Because the study included only a couple of donors, the extent to which the findings can be generalized is limited. Most clones expanded after primary vaccination were re-detected after the booster (96% of CD4 and around 86% of CD8), suggesting broad memory maintenance. Because abundant contaminating clonotypes from the bulk population could be contained in FACS-sorted repertoires, computational filtering was required. A small share of clonotypes occurred in both CD4 and CD8 compartments, likely arising from convergent recombination.

TCR cDNA was made using 5'RACE template switching, a step that added a universal primer site and unique molecular identifiers. Priming for cDNA synthesis came from both the TCR alpha and TCR beta constant segments. Libraries were amplified in two PCR steps, with sample barcodes and sequencing adapters added in the second step. Sequencing of the libraries was done on either Illumina HiSeq 2500 (2x100 bp) or NovaSeq (2x150 bp). On the authors' methods: MIGEC was used to demultiplex reads and collapse the reads into UMI consensus sequences, and MiXCR was used for V(D)J alignment. Using edgeR on replicate PBMC samples, clonotypes were called vaccine-responding if FDR was below 0.01 and the log2 fold change was above 5 up to day 15. Each bulk clonotype received a CD4 or CD8 identity based on whether the sequenced CD4 or CD8 repertoire contained that clonotype at higher abundance. Clones were called with MiXCR by TCRdb after fastp trimmed the public reads at Q25, and only in-frame beta chains were retained. Rows are combined by CDR3 protein, so each entry shows the most common genes and DNA. The V and J calls and clone size come from TCRdb's table, not from the authors' own analysis. The sample records 620,000 or so distinct CDR3 sequences, roughly a sixth of which are singletons. Jointly, the top ten make up 15% to 20% of the sample.

The sequence came from a man aged 18-30 years who received the YFV17D yellow fever vaccine. Here the chain combines TRBV10-2 and TRBJ1-2; the D gene is unclear. The specimen was PBMCs, collected 5 to 6 days after the first yellow fever vaccination. The CDR3 protein is CASSESRRADYGYTF. The sequence in DNA is TGCGCCAGCAGTGAGTCGCGGAGGGCGGACTATGGCTACACCTTC.